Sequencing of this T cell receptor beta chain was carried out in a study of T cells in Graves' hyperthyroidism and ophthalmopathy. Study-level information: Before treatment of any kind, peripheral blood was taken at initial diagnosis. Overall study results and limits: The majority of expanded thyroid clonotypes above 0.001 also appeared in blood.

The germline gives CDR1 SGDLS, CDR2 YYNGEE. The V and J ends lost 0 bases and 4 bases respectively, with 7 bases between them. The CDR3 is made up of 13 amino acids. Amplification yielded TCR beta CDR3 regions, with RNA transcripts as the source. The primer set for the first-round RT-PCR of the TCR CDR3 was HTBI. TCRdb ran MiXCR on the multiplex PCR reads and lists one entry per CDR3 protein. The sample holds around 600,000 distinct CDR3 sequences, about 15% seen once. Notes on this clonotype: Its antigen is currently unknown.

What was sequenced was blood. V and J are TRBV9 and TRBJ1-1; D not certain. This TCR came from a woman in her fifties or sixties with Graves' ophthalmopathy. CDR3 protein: CASSVEFSTEAFF. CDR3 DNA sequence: TGTGCCAGCAGCGTAGAATTTAGCACTGAAGCTTTCTTT.